A single sample gave rise to the 5 T cell receptor beta chains below, sequenced in a study of CD8 T cells in Susac syndrome. Random hexamers were used to reverse transcribe an amount of about 0.45 to 1 ug RNA. TCRdb called the immunoSEQ multiplex PCR reads again in MiXCR, with one record for every CDR3 protein. Of approximately 170,000 distinct CDR3 sequences in the sample, roughly 94% were seen once. The sequencing sample was made of CD4+ T cells from PBMCs. These receptors were collected from a human donor with multiple sclerosis.

The rearrangement uses TRBV4-1 and TRBJ2-5; D gene unclear. Trimming removed 4 bases from V and 4 bases from J, with 10 bases in between. The length of the CDR3 is 13 residues. From germline, CDR1 is MGHRA and CDR2 YSYEKL. CDR3 region: CASSPVVRETQYF. CDR3 bases: TGCGCCAGCAGCCCGGTGGTCAGAGAGACCCAGTACTTC.

This chain connects TRBV5-1 to TRBJ2-7; D is possibly TRBD2 (6 bases). This CDR3 has 14 residues. Germline CDR1 is SGHRS and CDR2 is YFSETQ. V was cut by 7 bases and J by 0 bases, with 14 bases left in between. CDR3 in amino acids: CASFLTEGSYEQYF. For the CDR3, the DNA is TGCGCCAGCTTTCTTACGGAGGGCTCCTACGAGCAGTACTTC.

The chain's CDR3 is CASSPGRAGGTEAFF. The CDR3 DNA is TGTGCCAGCTCACCAGGAAGGGCGGGTGGCACTGAAGCTTTCTTT. The chain is built from TRBV18 and TRBJ1-1, with unresolved D. There are 15 residues in the CDR3. Germline lookup yields CDR1 KGHSH and CDR2 LQKENI. V was clipped by 2 bases and J by 4 bases, with 14 bases between them.

The chain carries TRBV5-1 and TRBJ2-7, with D possibly TRBD2 on 5 matching bases. In germline, CDR1 is SGHRS, CDR2 YFSETQ. V lost 1 base to trimming and J lost 8 bases, with 10 bases between them. This CDR3 has 12 residues. Here the CDR3 DNA reads TGCGCCAGCAGCTTGCGGGATGGGCAGCAGTACTTC. Amino acid sequence: CASSLRDGQQYF.

The rearrangement joins TRBV5-6 to TRBJ2-1, with TRBD2 matching over 8 bases. The length of the CDR3 is 16 residues. CDR1 and CDR2 from the germline V gene are SGHDT and YYEEEE. V was clipped by 2 bases and J by 3 bases; unmatched bases: 7. The CDR3 here is CASSFGRTSSYNEQFF. DNA of the CDR3: TGTGCCAGCAGCTTTGGTAGGACTAGCAGCTACAATGAGCAGTTCTTC.